This entry features one TCR beta chain sequence. The antigen remains undetermined. Repertoires were generated with immunoSEQ multiplex PCR, while TCRdb's copy carries only in-frame clones and drops some. This sample yields roughly 380,000 clones, of which roughly 90% are seen a single time; approximately 4% belongs to the top ten. The CDR3 is 13 residues long. Between the trimmed V and J ends, which lost 5 bases and 6 bases, there was a span of 14 bases. Germline CDR1 LNHDA, CDR2 SQIVND (reference sequence). The data were taken from a study of Ad26.COV2.S vaccination and SARS-CoV-2 variants. Study as a whole: Ad26.COV2.S shots went into the muscle once or twice, 56 days apart.

Whole-study findings and limits: Breadth, reportedly substantial, characterized the spike-specific CD8+ and CD4+ T cell responses after vaccination. Vaccine recipients had higher spike-specific TCR breadth than placebo recipients.

Treatment here: roughly 20 received Ad26.COV2.S at low or high dose, single or two shots; several received placebo; per-sample allocation not given. Material that was analyzed had been drawn on day 63 after the first vaccine or placebo injection. This Boston cohort included adults aged 18-55 years. Sequencing was performed on peripheral blood, taken in a trial of Ad26.COV2.S vaccine versus placebo. The sequence came from a person aged 18-65 years who received the Ad26.COV2.S COVID-19 vaccine or a placebo. The chain has TRBV19 and TRBJ2-7; weak D call: TRBD2 (6 bases). The CDR3 region has the DNA TGTGCCAGTAGTCTCCTTTTGGGGGGCGAGCAGTACTTC. Its protein product is CASSLLLGGEQYF.